This T cell receptor beta chain was recovered during a study of blood T cell repertoires in COVID-19. Overall study context: COVID-19 samples from acute and convalescent phases originated in the United States, Italy and Spain. PBMCs, B-cell-depleted T cells, or T cells provided the cDNA or gDNA that made up the material.

Germline trimming cut 4 bases from V and 3 bases from J; bases unmatched to any gene: 7. CDR1 and CDR2 (germline): LGHNA, YNFKEQ. The CDR3 covers 15 residues. In the study's own analysis: Amplification with reference gene primers provided the estimates of nucleated cell counts. Only in-frame clones appear in the TCRdb table, and some are missing; sequencing was by immunoSEQ multiplex PCR. V, J and clone size were drawn from that table, and D and trimming were deduced from the DNA. The sample lists 150,000 to 200,000 clones, around 84% occurring once. This clonotype was sampled from a woman of 80 years or more with acute or convalescent COVID-19. The chain is built from TRBV4-2 and TRBJ1-2, with TRBD1 matching over 8 bases. Sequenced input: peripheral blood. The CDR3: CASSLQGARYYGYTF. The DNA for the CDR3 is TGTGCCAGCAGCCTCCAGGGGGCGCGTTACTATGGCTACACCTTC.